These T cell receptor beta chains were read from a single sample in a study of early T cells in non-severe SARS-CoV-2 infection. TCRdb processed the 5' RACE reads anew with MiXCR; each CDR3 protein has one entry. The table records 55,000 to 65,000 distinct CDR3 sequences, about 14% of them present only once. The sequencing here drew on whole blood, taken at baseline. These receptors all come from an adult who was a healthcare worker with PCR-confirmed SARS-CoV-2 infection or an uninfected control (not recorded which). Both conserved end residues are part of each CDR3. Fields, in order: J gene, V gene, clone size, D gene, CDR3 DNA, CDR3 protein. The D gene is left open where the match is weak. Clone size, where shown, is once, few, many, or a class for clones that have expanded.

j_gene: TRBJ2-7
v_gene: TRBV5-1
abundance: many
d_gene: TRBD2
CDR3nt: TGCGCCAGCAGCTTGTCTAGCGGGAGAGCCTACGAGCAGTACTTC
CDR3aa: CASSLSSGRAYEQYF

j_gene: TRBJ2-3
v_gene: TRBV24-1
abundance: few
d_gene: TRBD1
CDR3nt: TGTGCCACCAGTGATTTGGGGGACAGAGATACGCAGTATTTT
CDR3aa: CATSDLGDRDTQYF

j_gene: TRBJ2-5
v_gene: TRBV20-1
abundance: few
d_gene: NA
CDR3nt: TGCAGTGCTAGAGGGGTAAACAGCCAAGAGACCCAGTACTTC
CDR3aa: CSARGVNSQETQYF

j_gene: TRBJ1-3
v_gene: TRBV14
abundance: NA
d_gene: TRBD1
CDR3nt: TGTGCCAGCAGCCCATGGGACAGGGGAAACACCATATATTTT
CDR3aa: CASSPWDRGNTIYF

j_gene: TRBJ1-4
v_gene: TRBV12-3/TRBV12-4
abundance: few
d_gene: NA
CDR3nt: TGTGCCAGCAGTTTGACAGGTACAGATGAAAAACTGTTTTTT
CDR3aa: CASSLTGTDEKLFF

j_gene: TRBJ2-7
v_gene: TRBV7-6
abundance: many
d_gene: TRBD2
CDR3nt: TGTGCCAGCAGTAGGACTAGCGGGGGTAGTAGCTACGAGCAGTACTTC
CDR3aa: CASSRTSGGSSYEQYF

j_gene: TRBJ2-1
v_gene: TRBV3-1
abundance: few
d_gene: NA
CDR3nt: TGTGCCAGCACCCGGCCCCCCTACAATGAGCAGTTCTTC
CDR3aa: CASTRPPYNEQFF

j_gene: TRBJ1-1
v_gene: TRBV3-1
abundance: many
d_gene: TRBD1
CDR3nt: TGTGCCAGCAGCCTCCAAGACGGGACAGGAGCGGAAGCTTTCTTT
CDR3aa: CASSLQDGTGAEAFF

j_gene: TRBJ2-3
v_gene: TRBV4-1
abundance: NA
d_gene: NA
CDR3nt: TGCGCCAGCAGCCAAGCGCTAGCCGATGCCCGAGATACGCAGTATTTT
CDR3aa: CASSQALADARDTQYF

j_gene: TRBJ1-1
v_gene: TRBV20-1
abundance: few
d_gene: NA
CDR3nt: TGCAGTGCTAGAGCGAAGGGTTCTAGGAACACTGAAGCTTTCTTT
CDR3aa: CSARAKGSRNTEAFF

j_gene: TRBJ2-1
v_gene: TRBV3-1
abundance: few
d_gene: NA
CDR3nt: TGTGCCAGCAGCCAAAACTACCCTAGCTCCTACAATGAGCAGTTCTTC
CDR3aa: CASSQNYPSSYNEQFF

j_gene: TRBJ2-3
v_gene: TRBV12-3/TRBV12-4
abundance: NA
d_gene: NA
CDR3nt: TGTGCCAGCAGTCACAGGGTCGATACGCAGTATTTT
CDR3aa: CASSHRVDTQYF

j_gene: TRBJ2-5
v_gene: TRBV20-1
abundance: many
d_gene: NA
CDR3nt: TGCAGTGCTAGGAAAGGGGATGGGTATCGAGAGACCCAGTACTTC
CDR3aa: CSARKGDGYRETQYF

j_gene: TRBJ1-5
v_gene: TRBV6-6
abundance: medium-sized
d_gene: NA
CDR3nt: TGTGCCAGCTGGCTCGCCTGGGGGTATCAGCCCCAGCATTTT
CDR3aa: CASWLAWGYQPQHF

j_gene: TRBJ2-6
v_gene: TRBV9
abundance: few
d_gene: NA
CDR3nt: TGTGCCAGCAGCGTTTCCGGCGCTGGGGCCAACGTCCTGACTTTC
CDR3aa: CASSVSGAGANVLTF

j_gene: TRBJ2-7
v_gene: TRBV6-6
abundance: few
d_gene: TRBD1
CDR3nt: TGTGCCAGCAGTTACTCTTGGACAGGAACCTACGAGCAGTACTTC
CDR3aa: CASSYSWTGTYEQYF

j_gene: TRBJ2-3
v_gene: TRBV11-2
abundance: NA
d_gene: TRBD1
CDR3nt: TGTGCCAGCAGCTCCGCCGGGACAGGGGGCACAGATACGCAGTATTTT
CDR3aa: CASSSAGTGGTDTQYF

j_gene: TRBJ1-1
v_gene: TRBV18
abundance: many
d_gene: NA
CDR3nt: TGTGCCAGCTTACAGGACAGAAACACTGAAGCTTTCTTT
CDR3aa: CASLQDRNTEAFF

j_gene: TRBJ2-3
v_gene: TRBV20-1
abundance: many
d_gene: TRBD2
CDR3nt: TGCAGTGCTAGGCTCCCGGCTAGCGGACGCACAGATACGCAGTATTTT
CDR3aa: CSARLPASGRTDTQYF

j_gene: TRBJ2-1
v_gene: TRBV7-9
abundance: NA
d_gene: NA
CDR3nt: TGTGCCAGCCACCCCGCGGAGGCCTACAATGAGCAGTTCTTC
CDR3aa: CASHPAEAYNEQFF

j_gene: TRBJ1-2
v_gene: TRBV20-1
abundance: NA
d_gene: NA
CDR3nt: TGCAGTGCTAGAGCCGCAGGGTTCGTTCGGGGCTACACCTTC
CDR3aa: CSARAAGFVRGYTF

j_gene: TRBJ2-1
v_gene: TRBV4-2
abundance: NA
d_gene: TRBD2
CDR3nt: TGTGCCAGCAGCTTTAGCGGGAAAGATGAGCAGTTCTTC
CDR3aa: CASSFSGKDEQFF

j_gene: TRBJ2-1
v_gene: TRBV3-1
abundance: NA
d_gene: NA
CDR3nt: TGTGCCAGCAGTTTGAGTGGGGGCGGCTCGAGTGAGCAGTTCTTC
CDR3aa: CASSLSGGGSSEQFF

j_gene: TRBJ1-2
v_gene: TRBV7-2
abundance: NA
d_gene: NA
CDR3nt: TGTGCCAGCAGCTTAAGGAGTCTAGGGCAGGATGGCTACACCTTC
CDR3aa: CASSLRSLGQDGYTF

j_gene: TRBJ1-2
v_gene: TRBV6-6
abundance: few
d_gene: TRBD1
CDR3nt: TGTGCCAGCAGTACCACAGGGGGCAATGGCTACACCTTC
CDR3aa: CASSTTGGNGYTF

j_gene: TRBJ1-2
v_gene: TRBV18
abundance: NA
d_gene: NA
CDR3nt: TGTGCCAGCTCACCCTCCCAGGACAGAAAGGGTGGCTACACCTTC
CDR3aa: CASSPSQDRKGGYTF

j_gene: TRBJ2-3
v_gene: TRBV24-1
abundance: few
d_gene: TRBD1
CDR3nt: TGTGCCACCAGTGATTTGTCAGGGGGCAGACATACGCAGTATTTT
CDR3aa: CATSDLSGGRHTQYF

j_gene: TRBJ1-6
v_gene: TRBV3-1
abundance: NA
d_gene: NA
CDR3nt: TGTGCCAGCAGCCAGATCGGGGTTTCACCCCTCCACTTT
CDR3aa: CASSQIGVSPLHF

j_gene: TRBJ2-7
v_gene: TRBV28
abundance: few
d_gene: TRBD1
CDR3nt: TGTGCCAGCAGTTGGACAGGGGGCACCTACGAGCAGTACTTC
CDR3aa: CASSWTGGTYEQYF

j_gene: TRBJ2-7
v_gene: TRBV28
abundance: NA
d_gene: NA
CDR3nt: TGTGCCAGCAGTTTCTCGCAGGGTAGACACGAGCAGTACTTC
CDR3aa: CASSFSQGRHEQYF

j_gene: TRBJ2-7
v_gene: TRBV10-1
abundance: few
d_gene: NA
CDR3nt: TGCGCCAGCAGTGAGGCGGGTCACGAGCAGTACTTC
CDR3aa: CASSEAGHEQYF

j_gene: TRBJ2-3
v_gene: TRBV30
abundance: few
d_gene: TRBD2
CDR3nt: TGTGCCTGGACTAGCGGGGGGGCCCGCAACACAGATACGCAGTATTTT
CDR3aa: CAWTSGGARNTDTQYF

j_gene: TRBJ1-3
v_gene: TRBV28
abundance: few
d_gene: NA
CDR3nt: TGTGCCAGCAGTTTGACAGGCGCCGGGGGCACCATATATTTT
CDR3aa: CASSLTGAGGTIYF

j_gene: TRBJ2-2
v_gene: TRBV12-5
abundance: NA
d_gene: NA
CDR3nt: TGTGCTAGTGGTCTCCACACCGGGGAGCTGTTTTTT
CDR3aa: CASGLHTGELFF

j_gene: TRBJ2-1
v_gene: TRBV29-1
abundance: NA
d_gene: NA
CDR3nt: TGCAGCGTGGCCGAGGGATCCGCCTACAATGAGCAGTTCTTC
CDR3aa: CSVAEGSAYNEQFF

j_gene: TRBJ2-3
v_gene: TRBV11-2
abundance: few
d_gene: NA
CDR3nt: TGTGCCAGCAGCTTATCCCGCCGAGATACGCAGTATTTT
CDR3aa: CASSLSRRDTQYF

j_gene: TRBJ2-7
v_gene: TRBV12-3/TRBV12-4
abundance: few
d_gene: NA
CDR3nt: TGTGCCAGCAGTTTCTCCCCCCCGGGCCTCTACGAGCAGTACTTC
CDR3aa: CASSFSPPGLYEQYF

j_gene: TRBJ2-3
v_gene: TRBV5-1
abundance: NA
d_gene: TRBD1
CDR3nt: TGCGCCAGCAGCTACAGGGGGCCAGATACGCAGTATTTT
CDR3aa: CASSYRGPDTQYF

j_gene: TRBJ1-6
v_gene: TRBV6-5
abundance: NA
d_gene: NA
CDR3nt: TGTGCCAGCAGAGCCGGGACTGCAGTCAAAAATTCACCCCTCCACTTT
CDR3aa: CASRAGTAVKNSPLHF

j_gene: TRBJ1-4
v_gene: TRBV4-1
abundance: NA
d_gene: NA
CDR3nt: TGCGCCAGCAGCTTAGCTATCAGTGAAAAACTGTTTTTT
CDR3aa: CASSLAISEKLFF

j_gene: TRBJ2-5
v_gene: TRBV9
abundance: NA
d_gene: TRBD2
CDR3nt: TGTGCCAGCAACCCTGGCGGGAGTAGGCAAGAGACCCAGTACTTC
CDR3aa: CASNPGGSRQETQYF

j_gene: TRBJ2-5
v_gene: TRBV10-2
abundance: NA
d_gene: TRBD2
CDR3nt: TGCGCCAGCAAACCGAGACTAGCGGGAGGTCAAGAGACCCAGTACTTC
CDR3aa: CASKPRLAGGQETQYF

j_gene: TRBJ2-2
v_gene: TRBV6-6
abundance: NA
d_gene: TRBD2
CDR3nt: TGTGCCAGCATCTTAGGGGCCCTAGCGGGAGTTAACACCGGGGAGCTGTTTTTT
CDR3aa: CASILGALAGVNTGELFF

j_gene: TRBJ1-1
v_gene: TRBV28
abundance: many
d_gene: NA
CDR3nt: TGTGCCAGCAGTTTTTTCGGGGGAGGGAACACTGAAGCTTTCTTT
CDR3aa: CASSFFGGGNTEAFF

j_gene: TRBJ2-5
v_gene: TRBV20-1
abundance: few
d_gene: TRBD1
CDR3nt: TGCAGTGCGGAGGGGACAGGGACCTCAGAGACCCAGTACTTC
CDR3aa: CSAEGTGTSETQYF

j_gene: TRBJ2-2
v_gene: TRBV12-5
abundance: few
d_gene: NA
CDR3nt: TGTGCTAGTGGTTTCCTAATCGCGAACACCGGGGAGCTGTTTTTT
CDR3aa: CASGFLIANTGELFF

j_gene: TRBJ2-1
v_gene: TRBV4-2
abundance: once
d_gene: TRBD1
CDR3nt: TGTGCCAGCAGCTCCTCCGGGACAGGGAGTGAGCAGTTCTTC
CDR3aa: CASSSSGTGSEQFF

j_gene: TRBJ1-4
v_gene: TRBV5-1
abundance: few
d_gene: NA
CDR3nt: TGCGCCAGCAGCTGGAATGTGGGGGATGAAAAACTGTTTTTT
CDR3aa: CASSWNVGDEKLFF

j_gene: TRBJ2-4
v_gene: TRBV14
abundance: NA
d_gene: NA
CDR3nt: TGTGCCAGCAGCCAAGCGACGACTAGGGACATTCAGTACTTC
CDR3aa: CASSQATTRDIQYF

j_gene: TRBJ1-1
v_gene: TRBV13
abundance: few
d_gene: NA
CDR3nt: TGTGCCAGCAGCCCGGACAGCAAAGCTTTCTTT
CDR3aa: CASSPDSKAFF

j_gene: TRBJ2-1
v_gene: TRBV9
abundance: few
d_gene: NA
CDR3nt: TGTGCCAGCAGCGTTCCGGCAGGGGACCTCTACAATGAGCAGTTCTTC
CDR3aa: CASSVPAGDLYNEQFF

j_gene: TRBJ2-1
v_gene: TRBV6-4
abundance: few
d_gene: TRBD2
CDR3nt: TGTGCCAGCGGGCGGACGACTAGCGGGAGGGCCAATGAGCAGTTCTTC
CDR3aa: CASGRTTSGRANEQFF

j_gene: TRBJ1-1
v_gene: TRBV7-3
abundance: NA
d_gene: NA
CDR3nt: TGTGCCAGCAGCAAAAAGGGGCGGGCCGAGAGCCTTGAAGCTTTCTTT
CDR3aa: CASSKKGRAESLEAFF

j_gene: TRBJ2-1
v_gene: TRBV9
abundance: many
d_gene: TRBD2
CDR3nt: TGTGCCAGCAGCTATTCCCCCAGCGGGGGGATTTACAATGAGCAGTTCTTC
CDR3aa: CASSYSPSGGIYNEQFF

j_gene: TRBJ2-5
v_gene: TRBV6-4
abundance: few
d_gene: NA
CDR3nt: TGTGCCAGTCGACGAGCCGGGCCAAGAGAGACCCAGTACTTC
CDR3aa: CASRRAGPRETQYF